This paragraph reports one T cell receptor (beta chain). Lactation, pregnancy, uncontrolled infections and other autoimmune diseases were all grounds for excluding patients. Clinical symptoms, serum thyroxine, TRAb, thyroid ultrasound and orbital computed tomography were relied on for diagnosis. V was pared by 3 bases and J by 2 bases, with 13 bases between. This CDR3 contains 15 residues. CDR1 and CDR2 from the germline V gene are KGHSH and LQKENI. Using RNA transcripts, the TCR beta CDR3 regions were amplified. RT-PCR was first run with HTBI primers, then multiplex PCR in a second round. TCRdb fed the multiplex PCR reads into MiXCR, producing one record per CDR3 protein. The repertoire holds over 650,000 distinct CDR3 sequences, with just over 40% as singletons. This record comes from a study of Graves' ophthalmopathy and Graves' hyperthyroidism. Study context: Before any treatment was given, at initial diagnosis, peripheral blood was collected.

Sequencing input: peripheral blood. The receptor comes from an adult man with Graves' ophthalmopathy. The chain uses TRBV18 and TRBJ1-2; no definite D call. The CDR3 is CASSPGRGSNYGYTF. The DNA of the CDR3 is TGTGCCAGCTCACCTGGCCGGGGTAGCAACTATGGCTACACCTTC.